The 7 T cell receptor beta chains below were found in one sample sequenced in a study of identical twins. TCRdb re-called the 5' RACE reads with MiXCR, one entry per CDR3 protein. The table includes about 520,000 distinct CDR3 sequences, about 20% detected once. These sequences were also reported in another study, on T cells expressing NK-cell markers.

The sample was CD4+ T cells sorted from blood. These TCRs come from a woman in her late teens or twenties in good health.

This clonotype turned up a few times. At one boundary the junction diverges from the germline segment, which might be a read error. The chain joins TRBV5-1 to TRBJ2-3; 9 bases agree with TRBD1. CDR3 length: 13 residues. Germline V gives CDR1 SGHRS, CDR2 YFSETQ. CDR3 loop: CASRLDRGDTQYF. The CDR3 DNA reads TGCGCCAGCAGATTGGACAGGGGAGATACGCAGTATTTT.

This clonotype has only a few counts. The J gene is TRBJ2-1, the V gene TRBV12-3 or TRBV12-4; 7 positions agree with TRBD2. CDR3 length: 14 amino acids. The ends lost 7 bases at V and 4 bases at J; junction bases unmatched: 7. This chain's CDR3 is CASTWRAGYNEQFF. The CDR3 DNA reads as TGTGCCAGCACCTGGCGAGCGGGGTACAATGAGCAGTTCTTC.

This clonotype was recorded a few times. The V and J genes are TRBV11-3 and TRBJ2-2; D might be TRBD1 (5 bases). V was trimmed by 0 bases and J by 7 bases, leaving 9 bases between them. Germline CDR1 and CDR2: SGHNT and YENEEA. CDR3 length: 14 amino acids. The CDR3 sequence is CASSLDRVVGELFF. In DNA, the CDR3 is TGTGCCAGCAGCTTAGACAGGGTCGTCGGGGAGCTGTTTTTT.

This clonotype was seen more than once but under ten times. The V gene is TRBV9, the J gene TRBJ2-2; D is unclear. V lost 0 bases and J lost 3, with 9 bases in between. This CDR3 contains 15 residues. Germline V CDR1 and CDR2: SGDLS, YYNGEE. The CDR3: CASSVGVLDTGELFF. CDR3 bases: TGTGCCAGCAGCGTAGGAGTGCTGGACACCGGGGAGCTGTTTTTT.

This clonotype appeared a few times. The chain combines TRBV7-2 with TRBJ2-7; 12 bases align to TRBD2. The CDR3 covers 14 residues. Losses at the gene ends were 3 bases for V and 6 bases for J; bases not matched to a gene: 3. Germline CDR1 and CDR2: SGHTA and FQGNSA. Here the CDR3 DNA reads TGTGCCAGCAGCTTGACTAGCGGGAGTTTCGAGCAGTACTTC. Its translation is CASSLTSGSFEQYF. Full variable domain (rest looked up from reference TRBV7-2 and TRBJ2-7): GAGVSQSPSNKVTEKGKDVELRCDPISGHTALYWYRQSLGQGLEFLIYFQGNSAPDKSGLPSDRFSAERTGGSVSTLTIQRTQQEDSAVYLCASSLTSGSFEQYFGPGTRLTVT.

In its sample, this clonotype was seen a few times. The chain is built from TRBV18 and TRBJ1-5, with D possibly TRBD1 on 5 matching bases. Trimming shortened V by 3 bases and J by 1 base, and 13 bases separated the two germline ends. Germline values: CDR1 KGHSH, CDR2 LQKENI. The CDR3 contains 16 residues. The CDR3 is CASSPFGTPSNQPQHF. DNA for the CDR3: TGTGCCAGCTCACCTTTCGGGACGCCAAGCAATCAGCCCCAGCATTTT.

The CDR3 DNA reads TGTGCCAGCAGTTTAAACAGGGAGGGCGAGCAGTACTTC. This codes for CASSLNREGEQYF. The chain employs TRBV6-5 and TRBJ2-7; possibly TRBD2 for D (7 bases). Between the trimmed V and J ends, which lost 4 bases and 6 bases, there was a span of 13 bases. Germline CDR1 and CDR2: MNHEY and SVGAGI. The CDR3 extends over 13 amino acids.